The T cell receptor (beta chain) under discussion was sequenced for a study of T cells in Graves' hyperthyroidism and ophthalmopathy. It was RNA transcripts that yielded the amplified TCR beta CDR3 regions. TCR CDR3 underwent first-round RT-PCR with the HTBI primer set. One entry per CDR3 protein results from TCRdb running MiXCR on the multiplex PCR reads. This sample has 560,000 or so distinct CDR3 sequences, with 20% found just once. This clonotype was seen repeatedly, ten times or more. Germline V gene sequence: CDR1 KGHSY, CDR2 FQNENV. Trimming cost V 8 bases and J 4 bases; bases outside gene matches: 10. The CDR3 runs 15 residues.

Specimen: blood. The rearrangement uses TRBV16 and TRBJ2-1; 8 bases align to TRBD1. This TCR came from a man aged 35 to 55 with Graves' ophthalmopathy. CDR3 nucleotides: TGTGCCAGCGGCTCTAGGACAGGGATTTACAATGAGCAGTTCTTC. As protein: CASGSRTGIYNEQFF.